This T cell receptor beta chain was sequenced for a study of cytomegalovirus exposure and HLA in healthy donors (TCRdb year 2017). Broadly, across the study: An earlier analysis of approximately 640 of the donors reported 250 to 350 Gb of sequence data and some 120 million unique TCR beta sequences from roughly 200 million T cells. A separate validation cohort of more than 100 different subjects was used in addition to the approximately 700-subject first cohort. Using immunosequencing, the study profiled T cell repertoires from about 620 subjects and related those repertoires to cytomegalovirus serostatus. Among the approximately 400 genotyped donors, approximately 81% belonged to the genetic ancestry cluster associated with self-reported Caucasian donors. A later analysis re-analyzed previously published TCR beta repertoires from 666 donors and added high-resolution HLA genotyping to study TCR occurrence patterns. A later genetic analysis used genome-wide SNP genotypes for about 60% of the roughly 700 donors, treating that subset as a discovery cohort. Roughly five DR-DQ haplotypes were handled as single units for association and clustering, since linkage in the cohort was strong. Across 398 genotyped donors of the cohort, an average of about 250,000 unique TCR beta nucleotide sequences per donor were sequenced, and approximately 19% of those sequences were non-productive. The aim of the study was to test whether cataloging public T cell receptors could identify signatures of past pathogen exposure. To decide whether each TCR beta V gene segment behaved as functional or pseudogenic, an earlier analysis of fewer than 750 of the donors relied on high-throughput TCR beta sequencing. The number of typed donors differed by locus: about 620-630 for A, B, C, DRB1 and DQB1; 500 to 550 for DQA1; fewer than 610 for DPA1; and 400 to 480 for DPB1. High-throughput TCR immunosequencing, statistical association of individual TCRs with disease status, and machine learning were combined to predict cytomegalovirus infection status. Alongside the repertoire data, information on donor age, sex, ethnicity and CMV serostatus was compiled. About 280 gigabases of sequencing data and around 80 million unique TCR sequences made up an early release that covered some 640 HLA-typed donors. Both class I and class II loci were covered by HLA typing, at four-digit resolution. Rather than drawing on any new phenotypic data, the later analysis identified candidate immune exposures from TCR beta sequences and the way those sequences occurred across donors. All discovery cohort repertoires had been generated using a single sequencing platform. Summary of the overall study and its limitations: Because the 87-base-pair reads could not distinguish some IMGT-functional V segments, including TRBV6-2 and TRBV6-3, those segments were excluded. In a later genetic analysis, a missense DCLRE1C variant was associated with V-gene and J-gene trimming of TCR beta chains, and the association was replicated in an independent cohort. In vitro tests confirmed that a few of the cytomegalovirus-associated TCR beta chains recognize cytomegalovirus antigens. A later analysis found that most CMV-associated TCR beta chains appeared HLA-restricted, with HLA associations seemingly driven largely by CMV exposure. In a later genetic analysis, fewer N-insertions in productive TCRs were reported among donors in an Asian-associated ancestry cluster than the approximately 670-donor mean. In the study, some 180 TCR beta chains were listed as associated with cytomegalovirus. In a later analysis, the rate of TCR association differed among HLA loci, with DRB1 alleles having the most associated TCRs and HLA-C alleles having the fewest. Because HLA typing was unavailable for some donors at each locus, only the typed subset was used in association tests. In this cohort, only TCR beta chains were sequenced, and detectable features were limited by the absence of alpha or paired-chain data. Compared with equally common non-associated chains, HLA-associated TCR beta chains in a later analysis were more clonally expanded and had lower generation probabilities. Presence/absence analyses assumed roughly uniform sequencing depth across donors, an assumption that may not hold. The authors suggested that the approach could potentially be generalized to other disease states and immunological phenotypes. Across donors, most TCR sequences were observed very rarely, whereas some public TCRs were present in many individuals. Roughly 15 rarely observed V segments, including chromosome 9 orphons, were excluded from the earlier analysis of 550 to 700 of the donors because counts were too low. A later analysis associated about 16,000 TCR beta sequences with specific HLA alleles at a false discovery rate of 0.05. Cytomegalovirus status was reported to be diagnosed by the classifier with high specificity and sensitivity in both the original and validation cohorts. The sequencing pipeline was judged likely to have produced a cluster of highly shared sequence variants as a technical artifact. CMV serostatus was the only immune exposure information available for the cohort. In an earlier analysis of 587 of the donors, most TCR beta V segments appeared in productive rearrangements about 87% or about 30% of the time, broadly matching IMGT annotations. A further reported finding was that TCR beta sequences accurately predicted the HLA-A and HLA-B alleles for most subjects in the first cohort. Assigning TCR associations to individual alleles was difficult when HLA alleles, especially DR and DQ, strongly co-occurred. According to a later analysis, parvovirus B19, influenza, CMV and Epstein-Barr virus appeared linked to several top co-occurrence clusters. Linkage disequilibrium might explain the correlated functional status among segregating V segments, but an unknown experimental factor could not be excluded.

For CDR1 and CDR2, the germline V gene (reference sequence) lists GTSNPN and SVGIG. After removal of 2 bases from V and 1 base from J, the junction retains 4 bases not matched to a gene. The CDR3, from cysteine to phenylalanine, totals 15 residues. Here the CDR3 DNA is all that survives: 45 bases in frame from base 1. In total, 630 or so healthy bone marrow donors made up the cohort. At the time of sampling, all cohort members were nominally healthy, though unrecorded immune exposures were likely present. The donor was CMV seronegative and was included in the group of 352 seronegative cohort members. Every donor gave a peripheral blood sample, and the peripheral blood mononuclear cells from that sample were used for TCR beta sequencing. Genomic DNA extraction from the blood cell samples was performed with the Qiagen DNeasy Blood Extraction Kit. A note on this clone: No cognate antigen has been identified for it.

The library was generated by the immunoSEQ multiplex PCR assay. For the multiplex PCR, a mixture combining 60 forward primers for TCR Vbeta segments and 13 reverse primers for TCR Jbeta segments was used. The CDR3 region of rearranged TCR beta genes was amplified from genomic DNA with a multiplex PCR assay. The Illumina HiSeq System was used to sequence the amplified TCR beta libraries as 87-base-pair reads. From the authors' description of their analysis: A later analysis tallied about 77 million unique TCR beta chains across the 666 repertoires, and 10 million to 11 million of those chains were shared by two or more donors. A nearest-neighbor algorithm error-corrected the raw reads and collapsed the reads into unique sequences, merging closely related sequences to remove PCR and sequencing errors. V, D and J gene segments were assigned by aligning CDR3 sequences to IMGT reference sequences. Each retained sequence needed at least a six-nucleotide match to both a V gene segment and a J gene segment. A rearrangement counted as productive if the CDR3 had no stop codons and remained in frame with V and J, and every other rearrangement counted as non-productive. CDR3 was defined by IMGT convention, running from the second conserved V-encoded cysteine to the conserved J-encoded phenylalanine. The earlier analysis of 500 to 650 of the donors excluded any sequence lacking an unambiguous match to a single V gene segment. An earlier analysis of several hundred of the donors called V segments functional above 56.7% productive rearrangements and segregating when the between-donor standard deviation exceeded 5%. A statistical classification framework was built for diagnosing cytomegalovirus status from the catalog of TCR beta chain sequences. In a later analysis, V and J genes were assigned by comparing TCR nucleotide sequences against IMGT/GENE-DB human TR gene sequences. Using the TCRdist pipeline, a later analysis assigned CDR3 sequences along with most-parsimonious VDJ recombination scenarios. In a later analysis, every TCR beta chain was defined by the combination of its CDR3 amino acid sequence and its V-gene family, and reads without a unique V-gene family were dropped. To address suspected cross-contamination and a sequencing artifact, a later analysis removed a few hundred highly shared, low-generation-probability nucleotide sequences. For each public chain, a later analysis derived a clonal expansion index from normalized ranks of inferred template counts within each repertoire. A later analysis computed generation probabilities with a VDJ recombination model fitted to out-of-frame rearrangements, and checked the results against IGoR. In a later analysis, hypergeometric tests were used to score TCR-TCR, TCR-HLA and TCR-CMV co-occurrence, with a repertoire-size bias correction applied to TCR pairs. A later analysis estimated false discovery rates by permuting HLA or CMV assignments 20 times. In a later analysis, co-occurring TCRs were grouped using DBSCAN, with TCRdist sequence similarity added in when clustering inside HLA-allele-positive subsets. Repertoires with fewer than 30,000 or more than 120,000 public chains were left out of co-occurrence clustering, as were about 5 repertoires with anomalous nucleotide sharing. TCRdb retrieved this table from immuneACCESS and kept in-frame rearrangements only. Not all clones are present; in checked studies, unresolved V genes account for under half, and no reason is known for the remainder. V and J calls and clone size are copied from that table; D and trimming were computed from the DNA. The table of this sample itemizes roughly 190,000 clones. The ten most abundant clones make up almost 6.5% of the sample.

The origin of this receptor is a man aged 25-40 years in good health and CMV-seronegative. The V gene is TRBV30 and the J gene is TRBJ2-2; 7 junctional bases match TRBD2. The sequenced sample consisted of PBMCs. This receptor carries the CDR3 CAWSLIAGNTGELFF. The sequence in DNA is TGTGCCTGGAGTCTCATAGCGGGGAACACCGGGGAGCTGTTTTTT. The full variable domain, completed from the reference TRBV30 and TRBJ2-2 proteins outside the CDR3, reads SQTIHQWPATLVQPVGSPLSLECTVEGTSNPNLYWYRQAAGRGLQLLFYSVGIGQISSEVPQNLSASRPQDRQFILSSKKLLLSDSGFYLCAWSLIAGNTGELFFGEGSRLTVL.